The 28 T cell receptor beta chains in this list originate from one sample, sequenced in a study of Graves' ophthalmopathy and Graves' hyperthyroidism. The TCR beta CDR3 regions underwent amplification from RNA transcripts. After a first-round RT-PCR with HTBI primers, a second-round multiplex PCR was run. Using its own MiXCR run on the multiplex PCR reads, TCRdb lists one record per CDR3 protein. The sample shows around 670,000 distinct CDR3 sequences, around 40% of them seen only once. Input material: peripheral blood. These receptors were taken from an adult man with Graves' ophthalmopathy.

The chain has TRBV12-3 or TRBV12-4 and TRBJ2-7, with 7 positions matching TRBD1. Losses at the gene ends were 7 bases for V and 3 bases for J; bases not matched to a gene: 12. This CDR3 has 15 amino acids. CDR3 nucleotides: TGTGCCAGCACTCCGGACAGGACCTCTAACTACGAGCAGTACTTC. Translating gives CASTPDRTSNYEQYF.

V and J are TRBV20-1 and TRBJ2-7; the D gene is possibly TRBD1 (5 bases). V gave up 5 bases and J gave up 4 bases, with 9 bases separating them. There are 11 residues in the CDR3. Germline CDR1 and CDR2: DFQATT and SNEGSKA (reference sequence). CDR3 DNA: TGCAGTGCTGGGAAGGGGTACGAGCAGTACTTC. It yields the protein CSAGKGYEQYF.

This clonotype was picked up a small number of times. This chain uses TRBV7-9 with TRBJ1-2; 7 bases are shared with TRBD1. Trimming removed 3 bases from V and 2 bases from J; junction bases left unmatched: 6. Germline lookup yields CDR1 SEHNR and CDR2 FQNEAQ (reference sequence). The CDR3 spans 15 residues. This CDR3 is CASSFIGTANYGYTF. The CDR3 DNA is TGTGCCAGCAGCTTTATAGGGACAGCAAACTATGGCTACACCTTC.

This clonotype was found many times. The chain joins TRBV12-3 or TRBV12-4 to TRBJ2-5, with 11 bases matching TRBD2. The CDR3 sequence is 14 residues long. V dropped 6 bases and J dropped 5; count of bases not matched to a gene: 5. CDR3 in amino acids: CASSRLAGMETQYF. The CDR3, as DNA: TGTGCCAGCAGCCGACTAGCGGGAATGGAGACCCAGTACTTC.

Comment on this clonotype: A clone one base away is much larger, so this may be a read error. The gene calls are TRBV7-8 and TRBJ2-5; D is possibly TRBD2 (6 bases). Germline CDR1 SGHVS, CDR2 FQNEAQ. The CDR3 sequence is 14 residues long. Between the trimmed V and J ends, which lost 5 bases and 13 bases, there was a span of 23 bases. CDR3 sequence reads: CASSLLGREDERYF. As DNA, the CDR3 is TGTGCCAGCAGCCTCCTGGGCAGGGAGGACGAGCGGTACTTC.

In this sample, this clonotype turned up a few times. J is TRBJ2-7 and V is TRBV20-1; D possibly corresponds to TRBD2 (5 bases). The CDR3 length is 15 residues. In germline, CDR1 is DFQATT, CDR2 SNEGSKA (reference sequence). Trimming left V 5 bases short and J 4 bases short, with 21 bases between. CDR3 nucleotides: TGCAGTGCTCAACGGACCGGGATGGTAAGATACGAGCAGTACTTC. Translating it yields CSAQRTGMVRYEQYF.

The genes are TRBV20-1 and TRBJ2-7; D is possibly TRBD1 (6 bases). V lost 5 bases and J 0 bases, leaving 11 bases between the germline ends. The germline gives CDR1 DFQATT, CDR2 SNEGSKA (reference sequence). There are 13 residues in the CDR3. CDR3 loop: CSAPRTASYEQYF. CDR3 nucleotide sequence: TGCAGTGCTCCCCGGACAGCCTCCTACGAGCAGTACTTC.

This clonotype was counted many times. The junction departs from the called germline gene at one end, perhaps through a read error. The rearrangement uses TRBV7-2 and TRBJ1-1, with D possibly matching TRBD1 (6 bases). The CDR3 has 12 amino acids. Germline loops: CDR1 SGHTA, CDR2 FQGNSA. CDR3 sequence: CASSLARGETFF. The CDR3 region has the DNA TGTGCCAGCAGCTTAGCCAGGGGTGAAACTTTCTTT.

V and J are TRBV7-9 and TRBJ2-7; 10 nucleotides agree with TRBD2. This CDR3 contains 15 residues. V lost 7 bases and J lost 5; bases outside the gene matches: 11. Germline V gives CDR1 SEHNR, CDR2 FQNEAQ (reference sequence). The CDR3 loop is CASNQTAGGPDEQYF. The CDR3 DNA reads TGTGCCAGCAACCAAACAGCGGGAGGGCCCGACGAGCAGTACTTC.

This chain uses TRBV19 with TRBJ1-1; D call uncertain. Germline V gene data show CDR1 as LNHDA and CDR2 as SQIVND (reference sequence). This CDR3 has 14 residues. V gave up 3 bases and J gave up 4 bases, with 12 bases separating them. CDR3 loop: CASSIPGLATEAFF. CDR3 nucleotide sequence: TGTGCCAGTAGTATCCCGGGATTGGCCACTGAAGCTTTCTTT.

On this clonotype itself: Sequence at one end of the junction differs from germline and may be a read error. V usage is TRBV10-3 and J usage is TRBJ2-7; maybe TRBD2 (7 bases). Germline V lookup: CDR1 ENHRY, CDR2 SYGVKD. This CDR3 is 14 amino acids long. The CDR3 protein is CASSYEGGGNEQYF. The CDR3 DNA reads TGTGCCAGCAGTTACGAGGGGGGGGGTAACGAGCAGTACTTC.

V is TRBV28 and J is TRBJ2-5; 7 nucleotides align to TRBD1. V trimming: 1 base; J trimming: 2 bases; junction bases outside the gene matches: 7. This CDR3 comprises 16 residues. Germline values: CDR1 MDHEN, CDR2 SYDVKM. The CDR3 region is CASSLSPGTAQETQYF. DNA of the CDR3: TGTGCCAGCAGTTTATCCCCTGGGACAGCTCAAGAGACCCAGTACTTC.

This clonotype was observed a few times. The chain couples TRBV7-2 to TRBJ1-1; 8 bases align to TRBD1. The CDR3 is made up of 13 amino acids. Germline V gives CDR1 SGHTA, CDR2 FQGNSA. Germline trimming cut 8 bases from V and 4 bases from J; bases unmatched to any gene: 6. CDR3 loop: CASVGQGSTEAFF. In DNA, the CDR3 is TGTGCCAGCGTTGGACAGGGATCCACTGAAGCTTTCTTT.

The chain uses TRBV2 and TRBJ1-2; D gene unclear. The CDR3 is 12 residues long. CDR1 and CDR2 (germline): SNHLY, FYNNEI. The V gene lost 7 bases and the J gene lost 4 bases, with 10 bases spanning the gap. The CDR3 nucleotides read TGTGCCAGCACCGAGGGAGCCTATGGCTACACCTTC. Protein product: CASTEGAYGYTF.

This clonotype was observed a few times. The CDR3, as DNA: TGTGCCAGCAGTGACGCCCGGGACGTTCAAGAGACCCAGTACTTC. It codes for CASSDARDVQETQYF. The gene calls are TRBV6-4 and TRBJ2-5; tentatively, D is TRBD1 or TRBD2 (5 bases each). CDR3 length equals 15 residues. Trimming shortened V by 2 bases and J by 2 bases, and 12 bases separated the two germline ends. Looked up from germline, CDR1 is MRHNA and CDR2 is SNTAGT.

The table lists this clonotype with a few counts. V is TRBV7-9 and J is TRBJ2-5; D is ambiguous. Per germline, CDR1 SEHNR and CDR2 FQNEAQ (reference sequence). Trimming pared 2 bases from V and 5 bases from J, leaving 9 bases between. This CDR3 is built from 13 residues. CDR3 region: CASSLSHFETQYF. The CDR3 DNA reads TGTGCCAGCAGCTTATCACACTTTGAGACCCAGTACTTC.

The chain is built from TRBV7-2 and TRBJ1-2, with 9 nucleotides matching TRBD1. With V trimmed by 0 bases and J by 4 bases, 6 bases remained unmatched. Germline V gives CDR1 SGHTA, CDR2 FQGNSA. The CDR3 extends over 16 amino acids. The CDR3 DNA is TGTGCCAGCAGCTTAGCGGGGACAGGGCTCTTCTATGGCTACACCTTC. It is translated as CASSLAGTGLFYGYTF.

The chain combines TRBV7-9 with TRBJ1-1, with D possibly matching TRBD1 (5 bases). In germline, CDR1 is SEHNR, CDR2 FQNEAQ (reference sequence). V lost 6 bases and J lost 4, with 24 bases in between. The CDR3 covers 17 residues. The CDR3 sequence is CASSLFRRGRGGTEAFF. The CDR3 nucleotides read TGTGCCAGCAGTTTATTTAGGAGGGGACGCGGTGGCACTGAAGCTTTCTTT.

This clonotype occurred many times. This rearrangement joins TRBV7-2 to TRBJ2-5, with 13 bases that match TRBD2. With V trimmed by 2 bases and J by 4 bases, 4 bases remained unmatched. Per the germline V gene, CDR1 is SGHTA and CDR2 is FQGNSA. CDR3 size: 16 residues. CDR3 protein: CASSLTGTSGAETQYF. DNA of the CDR3: TGTGCCAGCAGCTTAACCGGGACTAGCGGGGCAGAGACCCAGTACTTC.

This clonotype was counted between two and nine times. The V gene is TRBV25-1, the J gene TRBJ2-2; 8 nucleotides line up with TRBD1. After removal of 7 bases from V and 2 bases from J, the junction contained 6 bases not matched to a gene. This CDR3 has 15 residues. CDR1 is MGHDK, CDR2 SYGVNS, per germline. This chain's CDR3 is CASKMGQVNTGELFF. The CDR3, as DNA: TGTGCCAGCAAAATGGGACAGGTTAACACCGGGGAGCTGTTTTTT.

Comments on this clonotype: Germline is not matched at one junction end, which may reflect a read error. The genes are TRBV6-2 or TRBV6-3 and TRBJ1-4; D might be TRBD1 (5 bases). Germline assignment: CDR1 MNHEY and CDR2 SVGEGT. This CDR3 is 13 amino acids long. The CDR3, as DNA: TGTTCCAGCAGTTATCGCAGGGACGAAAAACTGTTTTTT. Translation gives CSSSYRRDEKLFF.

V and J are TRBV12-3 or TRBV12-4 and TRBJ2-5; weak D call: TRBD2 (5 bases). This CDR3 region has 15 residues. Trimming pared 4 bases from V and 5 bases from J, leaving 17 bases between. The CDR3 region has the DNA TGTGCCAGCAGTTACTCGAGGGAGACTACCGAGACCCAGTACTTC. It specifies CASSYSRETTETQYF.

J is TRBJ2-6 and V is TRBV7-9, with a tentative D call TRBD1 (5 bases). There are 20 residues in the CDR3. Trimming took off 6 bases at V and 0 bases at J, with 24 bases between the two ends. From germline, CDR1 is SEHNR and CDR2 FQNEAQ (reference sequence). The CDR3 sequence: CASSRGHLGRGVSGANVLTF. The CDR3 DNA sequence: TGTGCCAGCAGTCGAGGACATCTGGGAAGAGGCGTCTCTGGGGCCAACGTCCTGACTTTC.

The chain is built from TRBV12-3 or TRBV12-4 and TRBJ2-6; perhaps D is TRBD1 or TRBD2 (5 bases each). The CDR3 is 15 residues long. V dropped 1 base and J dropped 10 bases, with 14 bases sitting between them. The CDR3 region is CASSLGLVGDNVLTF. The DNA of the CDR3 is TGTGCCAGCAGTTTAGGGCTGGTGGGGGATAACGTCCTGACTTTC.

The CDR3 nucleotides read TGTGCCTGGGATCCTGGGACGAGGAACACCGGGGAGCTGTTTTTT. Its protein product is CAWDPGTRNTGELFF. This chain links TRBV25-1 with TRBJ2-2; D is perhaps TRBD1 or TRBD2 (5 bases each). The CDR3 length is 15 residues. V dropped 11 bases and J dropped 1 base, with 17 bases sitting between them. The germline CDR1 and CDR2 sequences are MGHDK and SYGVNS.

This clonotype was counted ten times or more. The rearrangement uses TRBV25-1 and TRBJ2-6; either TRBD1 or TRBD2 may supply D (5 bases each). Germline V gene sequence: CDR1 MGHDK, CDR2 SYGVNS. V lost 3 bases and J 4 bases, leaving 10 bases between the germline ends. This CDR3 is built from 15 residues. This chain's CDR3 is CASSDLGVGANVLTF. The CDR3 DNA is TGTGCCAGCAGTGATTTGGGGGTCGGGGCCAACGTCCTGACTTTC.

At least ten counts were recorded for this clonotype. The genes are TRBV5-4 and TRBJ1-5, with no clear D. Trimming took 4 bases from V and 6 from J, leaving 11 bases between them. The CDR3 extends over 13 amino acids. CDR1 SGHNT and CDR2 YYREEE come from the germline V gene (reference sequence). The CDR3 spells CASSPQPGQPQHF. The CDR3 DNA follows: TGTGCCAGCAGCCCACAGCCCGGTCAGCCCCAGCATTTT.

This chain joins TRBV11-1 and TRBJ1-4; D is possibly TRBD1 (6 bases). Germline-derived CDR1 and CDR2 are SGHAT and FQDESV (reference sequence). V lost 7 bases and J 8 bases, leaving 14 bases between the germline ends. The CDR3 consists of 13 residues. In DNA form, the CDR3 reads TGTGCCAGCACTAACAGGGAGTGGGAAAAACTGTTTTTT. This gives the protein CASTNREWEKLFF.